This T cell receptor (beta chain) was captured by sequencing in a study of Ad26.COV2.S vaccination and SARS-CoV-2 variants. Study overall: In the study, Ad26.COV2.S was injected intramuscularly once, or twice 56 days apart. Whole-study results and caveats: Spike-specific responses of CD8+ and CD4+ T cells were reported to display substantial breadth after vaccination. Vaccine recipients had higher spike-specific TCR breadth than placebo recipients. Vaccine and placebo recipients had comparable breadth of non-spike TCRs.

Treatment: around 19 received Ad26.COV2.S at low or high dose, single or two shots; 5 received placebo; per-sample allocation not given. Day 63 after the first injection of vaccine or placebo was the sampling time. Sequencing used immunoSEQ multiplex PCR; TCRdb keeps in-frame clones, though not all of them. The table shows roughly 410,000 clones, with roughly 80% occurring only once. The CDR3 contains 14 residues. V dropped 5 bases and J dropped 0 bases, with 10 bases sitting between them. Germline CDR1 reads SGHTA; CDR2 reads FQGNSA. To note about this clone: Its antigen is currently unknown.

This sequence originates from a person between 18 and 59 years old who received the Ad26.COV2.S COVID-19 vaccine or a placebo. The chain combines TRBV7-2 with TRBJ1-1; possibly TRBD1 for D (5 bases). Sequences were derived from peripheral blood, sampled in a trial of Ad26.COV2.S vaccine versus placebo. This CDR3 is CASSKTAVNTEAFF. The CDR3 nucleotides read TGTGCCAGCAGCAAGACAGCTGTGAACACTGAAGCTTTCTTT.